One T cell receptor (beta chain) is described in this entry. The source of the sample is a study of CD8 T cells in Susac syndrome. RNA was extracted with the RNeasy kit, and a quantity of about 0.45 to 1 ug was reverse transcribed using random hexamers. TCRdb fed the immunoSEQ multiplex PCR reads into MiXCR, producing one record per CDR3 protein. The sample shows 120,000 or so distinct CDR3 sequences, about 96% of them seen only once. Negative isolation yielded CD8+ and CD4+ T cells; FACS enriched TEMRA cells. The CDR3 spans 15 residues. V lost 2 bases to trimming and J lost 6 bases; unmatched junction nucleotides: 6. From germline, CDR1 is SEHNR and CDR2 FQNEAQ (reference sequence).

This clonotype originated in a human donor in good health. Sequenced sample: CD4+ T cells from PBMCs. This sequence joins TRBV7-9 and TRBJ2-7; 11 bases are a match to TRBD2. The DNA for the CDR3 is TGTGCCAGCAGCTTACCTCTAGCGGGAGGTGGCGAGCAGTACTTC. The encoded protein is CASSLPLAGGGEQYF. Supplemented by reference TRBV7-9 and TRBJ2-7, the full variable domain reads DTGVSQNPRHKITKRGQNVTFRCDPISEHNRLYWYRQTLGQGPEFLTYFQNEAQLEKSRLLSDRFSAERPKGSFSTLEIQRTEQGDSAMYLCASSLPLAGGGEQYFGPGTRLTVT.